These 10 T cell receptor beta chains were all obtained from the same sample, sequenced in a study of identical twins. TCRdb fed the 5' RACE reads into MiXCR, producing one record per CDR3 protein. Of 450,000 to 650,000 distinct CDR3 sequences in the sample, approximately 9.6% are singletons; the top ten hold approximately 3%. This sample also appeared in a second study, on yellow fever vaccine responses in identical twins.

Sample: PBMCs. The receptors derive from a woman between 18 and 30 years old in good health.

The sample holds a few counts of this clonotype. V gene TRBV6-1 combines with J gene TRBJ1-5, with D uncertain. The CDR3 is 15 amino acids. V was cut by 0 bases and J by 0 bases, with 6 bases left in between. The germline gives CDR1 MNHNS, CDR2 SASEGT. The CDR3 DNA sequence: TGTGCCAGCAGTGAAGCGCTGGGTAGCAATCAGCCCCAGCATTTT. Translated: CASSEALGSNQPQHF.

This clonotype was detected only a few times. The V and J genes are TRBV9 and TRBJ2-5; TRBD1 aligns across 9 bases. This CDR3 region has 14 residues. V shed 4 bases and J 5 bases; nucleotides not matched to a gene: 6. The germline V gene has CDR1 SGDLS and CDR2 YYNGEE. CDR3 loop: CASSTTGGSETQYF. The CDR3, as DNA: TGTGCCAGCAGCACGACAGGGGGATCGGAGACCCAGTACTTC.

Ten or more counts support this clonotype. This rearrangement joins TRBV12-3 or TRBV12-4 to TRBJ2-7; 10 bases agree with TRBD1. The junction had 6 bases not matched to a gene; V was cut back by 1 base and J by 6 bases. The CDR3 is made up of 15 amino acids. CDR3 nucleotide sequence: TGTGCCAGCAGTTTAGGGGACAGGGGACTAAGCGAGCAGTACTTC. It encodes CASSLGDRGLSEQYF.

This clonotype appeared many times. Here the CDR3 DNA reads TGCAGTGCTAGACGAGGCAGGGCGTCCACCGGGGAGCTGTTTTTT. It encodes CSARRGRASTGELFF. This sequence joins TRBV20-1 and TRBJ2-2; D may be TRBD1 (5 bases). The CDR3 length is 15 residues. From germline, CDR1 is DFQATT and CDR2 SNEGSKA (reference sequence). V was pared by 2 bases and J by 4 bases, with 14 bases between.

At least ten counts were recorded for this clonotype. The chain recombines TRBV27 with TRBJ2-3; unclear D gene. This CDR3 contains 15 residues. Looked up from germline, CDR1 is MNHEY and CDR2 is SMNVEV (reference sequence). Between the trimmed V and J ends, which lost 1 base and 2 bases, there was a span of 10 bases. CDR3 nucleotides: TGTGCCAGCAGTTTATTGGACGGAATCACAGATACGCAGTATTTT. As protein: CASSLLDGITDTQYF.

The chain joins TRBV20-1 to TRBJ2-7, with D hard to call. The CDR3 extends over 13 amino acids. From germline, CDR1 is DFQATT and CDR2 SNEGSKA (reference sequence). Trimming shortened V by 5 bases and J by 3 bases, and 14 bases separated the two germline ends. The CDR3 is CSARSRADYEQYF. In nucleotides, the CDR3 is TGCAGTGCTCGCTCCCGGGCCGACTACGAGCAGTACTTC.

This chain joins TRBV5-1 and TRBJ2-7, with 8 bases that match TRBD2. V was pared by 0 bases and J by 0 bases, with 2 bases of the junction left unmatched. The CDR3 runs 15 residues. Germline V gives CDR1 SGHRS, CDR2 YFSETQ. CDR3 coding DNA: TGCGCCAGCAGCTTGGAGCGGGGGCCCTCCTACGAGCAGTACTTC. It specifies CASSLERGPSYEQYF.

There are a few counts of this clonotype. The V gene is TRBV7-9, the J gene TRBJ2-7, with D hard to call. This CDR3 has 15 residues. From germline, CDR1 is SEHNR and CDR2 FQNEAQ (reference sequence). Trimming took off 1 base at V and 1 base at J, with 11 bases between the two ends. DNA of the CDR3: TGTGCCAGCAGCTTAGAACCTCTCCCTTCCTACGAGCAGTACTTC. Translated, it gives CASSLEPLPSYEQYF.

A remark on this clonotype: Sequence at one end of the junction differs from germline and may be a read error. This rearrangement joins TRBV2 to TRBJ2-3; 16 bases match TRBD2. This CDR3 contains 19 residues. Germline CDR1 SNHLY, CDR2 FYNNEI. DNA for the CDR3: TGTACCAGCATAGGCCCGGGACTAGCGGGAGGGCCTGGAACAGATACGCAGTATTTT. Its protein product is CTSIGPGLAGGPGTDTQYF.

This clonotype has at least ten counts. The gene calls are TRBV5-1 and TRBJ2-5; D gene unclear. Germline CDR1 reads SGHRS; CDR2 reads YFSETQ. The ends were cut back, 5 bases at V and 1 base at J, with 15 bases in the middle. The CDR3 is 15 amino acids. CDR3 loop: CASSKSSPSQETQYF. CDR3 nucleotide sequence: TGCGCCAGCAGTAAGTCCAGCCCATCCCAAGAGACCCAGTACTTC.